This T cell receptor (beta chain) emerged from a study of cytomegalovirus exposure and HLA in healthy donors. The study, taken as a whole, reports: Another analysis was done later, and it associated approximately 17,000 TCR beta sequences with HLA alleles at 0.05 false discovery rate. As was reported, the HLA-A and HLA-B alleles of most subjects were accurately predicted from TCR beta sequences. High specificity and sensitivity for cytomegalovirus status were reported for the classifier. In an earlier analysis, in some 600 donors, most V segments appeared productive either ~87% or ~30% of the time.

The PCR was carried out with 60 Vbeta primers and 13 Jbeta primers. Using immunoSEQ multiplex PCR, the repertoire was profiled, and TCRdb retains in-frame clones only, with some absent. The sample lists 77,000 or so clones; about four fifths were seen once. As for this clone: Its specificity is unknown.

CDR3 length: 19 amino acids. V was trimmed by 2 bases and J by 4 bases, leaving 27 bases between them. Germline V gene data show CDR1 as SNHLY and CDR2 as FYNNEI. The sequence derives from a man aged 35 to 55 in good health and CMV-seronegative. Sequencing was performed on PBMCs. The chain joins TRBV2 to TRBJ2-7, with TRBD2 as a possible D gene (9 bases). The CDR3 region has the DNA TGTGCCAGCAGTGAAATGCAGGGGGCAAGGAGCGGGAGGTTTTACGAGCAGTACTTC. Amino acid sequence: CASSEMQGARSGRFYEQYF.